This T cell receptor beta chain was sequenced for a study of shared clonotypes between healthy human individuals. Caucasian adults residing in Nashville, Tennessee made up all the donors. Per sorted-subset replicate PCR, input was approximately 200 ng DNA, representing tens of thousands of T cell genomes. Clones were sequenced by immunoSEQ multiplex PCR, and TCRdb holds only the in-frame ones, with some missing. The sample has 2 million to 2.5 million clones, about 90% seen once; the top ten hold 0.3% to 0.45%. CDR3 length equals 13 residues. Germline lookup yields CDR1 MNHEY and CDR2 SMNVEV (reference sequence). Trimming cost V 7 bases and J 9 bases; bases outside gene matches: 7.

The specimen was naive CD4+ T cells from PBMCs. Subset given: CD45RA+ positively selected. The V gene is TRBV27, the J gene TRBJ2-7; 12 bases align to TRBD2. The sequence derives from a man aged 18 to 29 in good health. Some clones in this sample may be carry-over from other donors' samples. DNA for the CDR3: TGTGCCAGCACCCGGACTAGCGGGGCTGCGCAGTACTTC. The encoded protein is CASTRTSGAAQYF.